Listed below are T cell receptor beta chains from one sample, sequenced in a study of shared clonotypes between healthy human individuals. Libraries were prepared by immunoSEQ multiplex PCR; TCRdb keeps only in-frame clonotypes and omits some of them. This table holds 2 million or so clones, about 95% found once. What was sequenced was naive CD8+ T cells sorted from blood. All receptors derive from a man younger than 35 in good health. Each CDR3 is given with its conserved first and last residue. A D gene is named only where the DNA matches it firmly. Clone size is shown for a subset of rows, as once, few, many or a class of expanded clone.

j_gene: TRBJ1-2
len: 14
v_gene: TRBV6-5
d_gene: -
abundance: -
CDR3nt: TGTGCCAGCAGTTACAAAATTGACAGTGATGGCTACACCTTC
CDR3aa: CASSYKIDSDGYTF

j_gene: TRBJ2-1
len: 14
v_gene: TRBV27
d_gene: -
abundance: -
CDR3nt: TGTGCCAGCAGTTTAGCCCTATCCTACAATGAGCAGTTCTTC
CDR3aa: CASSLALSYNEQFF

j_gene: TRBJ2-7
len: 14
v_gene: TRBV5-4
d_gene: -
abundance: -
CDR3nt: TGTGCCAGCAGTTGGGACAATCAGGGCGGCGAGCAGTACTTC
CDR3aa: CASSWDNQGGEQYF

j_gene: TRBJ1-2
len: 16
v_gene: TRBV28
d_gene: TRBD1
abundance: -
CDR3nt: TGTGCCAGCAGTTGGGACTACGACAGGGTCGAGGATGGCTACACCTTC
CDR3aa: CASSWDYDRVEDGYTF

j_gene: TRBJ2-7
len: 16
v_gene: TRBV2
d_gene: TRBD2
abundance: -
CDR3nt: TGTGCCAGCAGCCCTAGTTCCGGACTAGCTACTGACGAGCAGTACTTC
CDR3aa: CASSPSSGLATDEQYF

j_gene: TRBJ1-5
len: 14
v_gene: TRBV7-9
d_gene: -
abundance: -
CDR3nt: TGTGCCAGCAGCCCGAGTGATTGGGCTCAGCCCCAGCATTTT
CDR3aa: CASSPSDWAQPQHF

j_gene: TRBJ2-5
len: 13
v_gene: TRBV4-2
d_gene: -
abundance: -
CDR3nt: TGTGCCAGCAGCCCGGGACTCCAAGAGACCCAGTACTTC
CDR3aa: CASSPGLQETQYF

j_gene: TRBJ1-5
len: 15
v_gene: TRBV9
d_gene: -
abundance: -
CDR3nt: TGTGCCAGCAGCCCCGGACATACTAGCAATCAGCCCCAGCATTTT
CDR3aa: CASSPGHTSNQPQHF

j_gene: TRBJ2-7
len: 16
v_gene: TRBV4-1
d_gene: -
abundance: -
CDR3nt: TGCGCCAGCAGCCCCCTACCCTCCGGGGGGCTTTACGAGCAGTACTTC
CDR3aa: CASSPLPSGGLYEQYF

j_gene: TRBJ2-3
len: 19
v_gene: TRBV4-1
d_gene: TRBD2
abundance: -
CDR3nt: TGCGCCAGCAGCCAAGAAAGAATTGGAGCGGGAGGAAGCACAGATACGCAGTATTTT
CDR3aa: CASSQERIGAGGSTDTQYF

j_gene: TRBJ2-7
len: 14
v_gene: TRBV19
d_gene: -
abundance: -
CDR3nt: TGTGCCAGTAGTATTCAGGGGAGCTCCTACGAGCAGTACTTC
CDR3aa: CASSIQGSSYEQYF

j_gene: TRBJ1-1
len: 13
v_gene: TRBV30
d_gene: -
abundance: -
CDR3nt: TGTGCCTGGAGAGTGAGCATGAACACTGAAGCTTTCTTT
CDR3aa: CAWRVSMNTEAFF

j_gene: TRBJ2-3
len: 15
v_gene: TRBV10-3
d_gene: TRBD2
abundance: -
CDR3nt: TGTGCCATCAGTGGACTAGCGGGAAGCACAGATACGCAGTATTTT
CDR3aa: CAISGLAGSTDTQYF

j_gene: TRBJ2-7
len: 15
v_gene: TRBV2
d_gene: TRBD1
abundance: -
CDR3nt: TGTGCCAGCAGTCCGGGGGACAGGGGGTCCTACGAGCAGTACTTC
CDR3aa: CASSPGDRGSYEQYF

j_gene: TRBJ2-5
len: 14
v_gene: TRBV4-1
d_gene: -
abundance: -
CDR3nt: TGCGCCAGCAGCCTCCGGGGTGGAGGAGAGACCCAGTACTTC
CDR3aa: CASSLRGGGETQYF

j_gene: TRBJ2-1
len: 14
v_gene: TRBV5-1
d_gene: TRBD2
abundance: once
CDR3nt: TGCGCCAGCAGCTTGGGGACTAGCGACAATGAGCAGTTCTTC
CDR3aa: CASSLGTSDNEQFF

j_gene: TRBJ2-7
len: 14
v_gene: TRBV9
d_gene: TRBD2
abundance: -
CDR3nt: TGTGCCAGCAGCGTGACTAGCGGGGGATACGAGCAGTACTTC
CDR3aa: CASSVTSGGYEQYF

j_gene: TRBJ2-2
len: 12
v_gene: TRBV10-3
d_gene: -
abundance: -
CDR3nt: TGTGCCATCATGAGTGGCACCGGGGAGCTGTTTTTT
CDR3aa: CAIMSGTGELFF

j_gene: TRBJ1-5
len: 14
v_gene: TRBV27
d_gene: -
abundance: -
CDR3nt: TGTGCCAGCAGTTTATCACCCCCGTTGGGGCCCCAGCATTTT
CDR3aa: CASSLSPPLGPQHF

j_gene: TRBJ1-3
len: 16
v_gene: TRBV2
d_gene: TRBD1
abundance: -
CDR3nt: TGTGCCAGCAGTGACCCCCGGACAGGGGTTGGAAACACCATATATTTT
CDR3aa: CASSDPRTGVGNTIYF

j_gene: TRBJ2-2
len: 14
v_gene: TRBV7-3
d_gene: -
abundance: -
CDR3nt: TGTGCCAGCAGCTTATGGGACGGAAGCGGGGAGCTGTTTTTT
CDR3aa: CASSLWDGSGELFF

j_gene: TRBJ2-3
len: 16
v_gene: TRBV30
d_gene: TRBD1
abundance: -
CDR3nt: TGTGCCTGGAGTGTATGGGCAGGGGGATTCACAGATACGCAGTATTTT
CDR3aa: CAWSVWAGGFTDTQYF

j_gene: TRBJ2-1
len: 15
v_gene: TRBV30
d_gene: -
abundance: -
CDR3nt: TGTGCCTGGTTACCGAGAAAGGGAGATTCAAATGAGCAGTTCTTC
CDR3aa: CAWLPRKGDSNEQFF

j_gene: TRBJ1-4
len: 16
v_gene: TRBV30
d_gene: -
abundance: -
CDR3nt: TGTGCCTGGAGCCCGCCTGGGCGAGCAACTAATGAAAAACTGTTTTTT
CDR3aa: CAWSPPGRATNEKLFF

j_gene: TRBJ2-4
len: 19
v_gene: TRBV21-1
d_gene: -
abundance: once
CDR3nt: TGTGCCAGCAGCAAATCCGTTTCTTGTCGTAGGGGGCCCAAAAACATTCAGTACTTC
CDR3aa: CASSKSVSCRRGPKNIQYF

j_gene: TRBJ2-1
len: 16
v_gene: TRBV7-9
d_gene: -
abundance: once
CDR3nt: TGTGCCAGCAGCTTAACTCGGGGGATGGAACAGAATGAGCAGTTCTTC
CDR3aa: CASSLTRGMEQNEQFF

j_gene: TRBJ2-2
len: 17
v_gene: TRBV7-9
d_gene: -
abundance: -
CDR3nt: TGTGCCAGCAGCTTAGGGCAATCCCCTGGGCCTGCCGGGGAGCTGTTTTTT
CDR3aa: CASSLGQSPGPAGELFF

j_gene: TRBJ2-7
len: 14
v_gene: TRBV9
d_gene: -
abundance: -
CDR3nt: TGTGCCAGCAGCGTAGAGGGAGGGGGATACGAGCAGTACTTC
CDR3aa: CASSVEGGGYEQYF

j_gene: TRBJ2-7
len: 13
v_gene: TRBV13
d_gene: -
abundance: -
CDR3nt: TGTGCCAGCAGCTTAGAACATTCCCACGAGCAGTACTTC
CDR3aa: CASSLEHSHEQYF

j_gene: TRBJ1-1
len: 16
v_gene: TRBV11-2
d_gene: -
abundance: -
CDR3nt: TGTGCCAGCAGCGACACGGGGGGAAAGGGGAACACTGAAGCTTTCTTT
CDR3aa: CASSDTGGKGNTEAFF

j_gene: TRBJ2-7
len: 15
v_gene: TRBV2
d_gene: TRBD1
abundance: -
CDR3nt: TGTGCCAGCAGGGAGGGACAGGGGACTAGCTACGAGCAGTACTTC
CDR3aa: CASREGQGTSYEQYF

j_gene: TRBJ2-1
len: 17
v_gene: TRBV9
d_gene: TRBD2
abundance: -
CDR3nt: TGTGCCAGCAGCTTGACTAGCGGGAGCTTAGGGGTAAATGAGCAGTTCTTC
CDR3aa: CASSLTSGSLGVNEQFF

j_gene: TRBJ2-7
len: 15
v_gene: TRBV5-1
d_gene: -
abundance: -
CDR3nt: TGCGCCAGCAGCTTGGCCGGACAGCCCAGGGAGGAGCAGTACTTC
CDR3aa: CASSLAGQPREEQYF

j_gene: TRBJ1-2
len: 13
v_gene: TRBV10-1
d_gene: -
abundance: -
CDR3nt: TGCGCCAGCACCCGGACGGAGGTGAGCGGCTACACCTTC
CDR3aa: CASTRTEVSGYTF

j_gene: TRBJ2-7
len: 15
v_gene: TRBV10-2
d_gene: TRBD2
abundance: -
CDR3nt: TGCGCCAGCAGTCCCGGGACTAGCGGGAGATACGAGCAGTACTTC
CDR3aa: CASSPGTSGRYEQYF

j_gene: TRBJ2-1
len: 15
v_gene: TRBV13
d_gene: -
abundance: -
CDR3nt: TGTGCCAGCAGCCCGACTAGTCGGTCCTACAATGAGCAGTTCTTC
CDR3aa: CASSPTSRSYNEQFF

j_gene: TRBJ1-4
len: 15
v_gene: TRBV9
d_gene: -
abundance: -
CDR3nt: TGTGCCAGCAGCGTAGTCCGTGCAACTAATGAAAAACTGTTTTTT
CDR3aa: CASSVVRATNEKLFF

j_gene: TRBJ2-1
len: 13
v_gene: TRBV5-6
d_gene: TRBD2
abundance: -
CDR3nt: TGTGCCAGCAGCTTGGGCGGGAGTAATGAGCAGTTCTTC
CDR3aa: CASSLGGSNEQFF

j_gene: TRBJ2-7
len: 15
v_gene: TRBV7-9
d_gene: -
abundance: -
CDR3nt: TGTGCCAGCAGCTCCCTTGACCAGCTCAGGTACGAGCAGTACTTC
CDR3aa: CASSSLDQLRYEQYF

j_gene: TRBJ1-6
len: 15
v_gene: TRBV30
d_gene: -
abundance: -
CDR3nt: TGTGCCTGGAGTGCCGGGATAGGGGGGTATTCACCCCTCCACTTT
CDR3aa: CAWSAGIGGYSPLHF

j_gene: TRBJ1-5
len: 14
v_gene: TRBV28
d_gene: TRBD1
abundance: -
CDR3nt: TGTGCCAGCAGTGTGACAGGGTACAATCAGCCCCAGCATTTT
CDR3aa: CASSVTGYNQPQHF

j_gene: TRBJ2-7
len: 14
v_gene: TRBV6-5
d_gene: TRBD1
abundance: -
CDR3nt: TGTGCCAGCAGTCCCTCTACAGGGGGCTACGAGCAGTACTTC
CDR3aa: CASSPSTGGYEQYF

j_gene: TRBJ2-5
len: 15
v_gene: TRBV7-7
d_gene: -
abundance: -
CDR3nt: TGTGCTAGCAGCTTAGTGGCAGGGCGCCAAGAGACCCAGTACTTC
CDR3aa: CASSLVAGRQETQYF

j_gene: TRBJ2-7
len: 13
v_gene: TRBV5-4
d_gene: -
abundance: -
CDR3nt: TGTGCCAGCAGCTCCAGGGATTCCTACGAGCAGTACTTC
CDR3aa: CASSSRDSYEQYF

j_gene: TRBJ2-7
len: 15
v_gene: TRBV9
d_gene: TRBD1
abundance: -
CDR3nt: TGTGCCAGCAGCGTAGGGGGACAGGGTTCCTACGAGCAGTACTTC
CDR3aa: CASSVGGQGSYEQYF

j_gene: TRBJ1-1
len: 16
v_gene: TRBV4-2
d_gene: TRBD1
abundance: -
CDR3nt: TGTGCCAGCAGCCCCGACAGGGAAACCCCTAACACTGAAGCTTTCTTT
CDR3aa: CASSPDRETPNTEAFF

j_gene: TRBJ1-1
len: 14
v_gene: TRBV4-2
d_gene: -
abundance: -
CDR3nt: TGTGCCAGCAGCCTTCCAAGTGCTGGGACTGAAGCTTTCTTT
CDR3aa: CASSLPSAGTEAFF

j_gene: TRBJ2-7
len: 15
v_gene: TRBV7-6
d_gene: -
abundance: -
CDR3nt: TGTGCCAGCAGCTTTGTGGGGGAGAGGACCTACGAGCAGTACTTC
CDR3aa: CASSFVGERTYEQYF

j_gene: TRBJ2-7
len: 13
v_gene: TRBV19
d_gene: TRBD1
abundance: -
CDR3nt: TGTGCCAGTAGTTTTAGACAGGGGAGCGAGCAGTACTTC
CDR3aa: CASSFRQGSEQYF

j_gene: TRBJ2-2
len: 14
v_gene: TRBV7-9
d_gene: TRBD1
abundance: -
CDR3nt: TGTGCCAGCAGCTTCGGGACAGGGCACGGGGAGCTGTTTTTT
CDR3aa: CASSFGTGHGELFF

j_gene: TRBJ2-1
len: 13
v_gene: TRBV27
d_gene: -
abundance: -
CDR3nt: TGTGCCAGCAGTTTATGGGGTTACAATGAGCAGTTCTTC
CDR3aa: CASSLWGYNEQFF

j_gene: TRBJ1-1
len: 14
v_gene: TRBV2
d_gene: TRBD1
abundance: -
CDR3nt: TGTGCCAGCAGCCTTTCAGGGGGGAGGACTGAAGCTTTCTTT
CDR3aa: CASSLSGGRTEAFF

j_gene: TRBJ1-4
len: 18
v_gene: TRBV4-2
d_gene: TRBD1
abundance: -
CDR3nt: TGTGCCAGCAGCAACCGGGACAGGGACTTCAGGAGTAATGAAAAACTGTTTTTT
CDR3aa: CASSNRDRDFRSNEKLFF

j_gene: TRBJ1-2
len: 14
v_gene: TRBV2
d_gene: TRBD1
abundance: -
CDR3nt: TGTGCCAGCAGTAGGACAGGGGGTCTCTATGGCTACACCTTC
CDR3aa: CASSRTGGLYGYTF

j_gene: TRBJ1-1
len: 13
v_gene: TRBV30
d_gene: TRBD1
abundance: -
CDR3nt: TGTGCCTGGAGTGTAGGGACAGCCTCTGAAGCTTTCTTT
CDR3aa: CAWSVGTASEAFF

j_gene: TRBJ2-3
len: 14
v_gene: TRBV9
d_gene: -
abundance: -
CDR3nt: TGTGCCAGCAGCGTAGGTAGTTACACAGATACGCAGTATTTT
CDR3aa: CASSVGSYTDTQYF

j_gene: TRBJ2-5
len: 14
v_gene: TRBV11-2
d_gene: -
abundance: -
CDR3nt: TGTGCCAGCAGCTTATCGGCGTACCAGGAGACCCAGTACTTC
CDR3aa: CASSLSAYQETQYF

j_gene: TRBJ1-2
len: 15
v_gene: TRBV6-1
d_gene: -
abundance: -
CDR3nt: TGTGCCAGCAGTGACCGGGGCCTACTTGGCTATGGCTACACCTTC
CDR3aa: CASSDRGLLGYGYTF

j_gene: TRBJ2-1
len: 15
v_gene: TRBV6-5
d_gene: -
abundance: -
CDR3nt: TGTGCCAGCAGCCTCGACAGGAGCTCCTACAATGAGCAGTTCTTC
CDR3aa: CASSLDRSSYNEQFF